This paragraph reports one T cell receptor (beta chain). Its antigen is still unknown. Trimming shortened V by 3 bases and J by 0 bases, and 9 bases separated the two germline ends. This CDR3 spans 14 amino acids. Germline-derived CDR1 and CDR2 are MDHEN and SYDVKM. The data derive from a study of cytotoxic CD8 clonotypes in ibrutinib-treated CLL. The study's findings and limits: Sampling times, which were not matched between the groups, differed between sustained-remission patients and progressing patients.

The data were produced by immunoSEQ multiplex PCR, yet TCRdb's version contains in-frame clones alone and is incomplete. Of 130,000 to 150,000 clones in the sample, 79% are singletons; the top ten hold about 13%. This sample comprised PBMCs, obtained after 12 months of ibrutinib treatment. This TCR was recovered from a human donor with chronic lymphocytic leukemia. The chain is built from TRBV28 and TRBJ2-7; D gene uncertain. DNA of the CDR3: TGTGCCAGCAGTTTCACAGAAGTCTCCTACGAGCAGTACTTC. Residues: CASSFTEVSYEQYF.